This T cell receptor (beta chain) was documented in a study of blood T cell repertoires in COVID-19. Here immunoSEQ multiplex PCR was the method, and the copy in TCRdb shows in-frame clones only, minus some. The sample lists a few hundred thousand clones, over 85% occurring once. Recruitment covered about two dozen US areas and drew participants whose ages spanned about 18 to 90 years. This receptor was obtained from a woman aged 50 to 60 who had been exposed to COVID-19. Sequenced: PBMCs or T cells enriched from blood (not recorded which).

CDR3 DNA sequence: TGCGCCAGCAGCTTGGCCATGGGACAGGGCGCAAACTACGAGCAGTACTTC. This encodes CASSLAMGQGANYEQYF. V is TRBV5-1 and J is TRBJ2-7, with 9 nucleotides matching TRBD1. J gave up 3 bases and V 0 bases, and 10 bases lay outside the gene matches. The CDR3 covers 17 residues. The germline CDR1 and CDR2 sequences are SGHRS and YFSETQ.